These T cell receptor beta chains were read from a single sample in a study of T cell repertoires in cytomegalovirus infection. Antigens of these TCRs are unknown. TCRdb fed the reads into MiXCR, producing one record per CDR3 protein. The table records about 890,000 distinct CDR3 sequences, approximately 32% of them present only once. The sample was cultured CD8+ T cells from PBMCs, taken from culture after CMV antigen stimulation. The receptors here all came from a human donor in good health (CMV status not recorded). Some clones in this sample may be carry-over from other donors' samples. Each CDR3 is given with its conserved first and last residue. D genes are given only for firm matches. Not every row has a clone size; where given, it reads once, few, many or a size class.

V gene: TRBV6-1; D gene: TRBD1; CDR3 length: 17; J gene: TRBJ1-1; clone size: .; CDR3 protein: CASSWTGYRITNTEAFF; CDR3 DNA: TGTGCCAGCAGCTGGACAGGGTATAGGATCACGAACACTGAAGCTTTCTTT
V gene: TRBV12-3/TRBV12-4; D gene: .; CDR3 length: 15; J gene: TRBJ1-2; clone size: few; CDR3 protein: CASSWGRVVIYGYTF; CDR3 DNA: TGTGCCAGCAGTTGGGGCAGGGTCGTAATTTATGGCTACACCTTC
V gene: TRBV5-1; D gene: .; CDR3 length: 16; J gene: TRBJ1-6; clone size: .; CDR3 protein: CASSLIGTSYNSPLHF; CDR3 DNA: TGCGCCAGCAGCTTGATCGGCACCTCCTATAATTCACCCCTCCACTTT
V gene: TRBV7-9; D gene: .; CDR3 length: 16; J gene: TRBJ1-1; clone size: few; CDR3 protein: CASSPQRSHGDTEAFF; CDR3 DNA: TGTGCCAGCAGCCCCCAGCGGAGTCACGGAGACACTGAAGCTTTCTTT
V gene: TRBV7-9; D gene: .; CDR3 length: 15; J gene: TRBJ1-4; clone size: many; CDR3 protein: CASSLGPTTNEKLFF; CDR3 DNA: TGTGCCAGCAGCTTGGGGCCAACAACTAATGAAAAACTGTTTTTT
V gene: TRBV4-1; D gene: .; CDR3 length: 18; J gene: TRBJ2-3; clone size: .; CDR3 protein: CASSQETRRRAGLNTQYF; CDR3 DNA: TGCGCCAGCAGCCAAGAGACCCGGAGACGGGCGGGACTCAATACGCAGTATTTT
V gene: TRBV6-1; D gene: .; CDR3 length: 15; J gene: TRBJ1-3; clone size: many; CDR3 protein: CASRDDSHSGNTIYF; CDR3 DNA: TGTGCCAGCAGAGACGACAGTCACTCTGGAAACACCATATATTTT
V gene: TRBV2; D gene: TRBD1; CDR3 length: 13; J gene: TRBJ2-7; clone size: .; CDR3 protein: CASRDRHREEQYF; CDR3 DNA: TGTGCCAGCCGGGACAGACATCGAGAGGAGCAGTACTTC
V gene: TRBV7-3; D gene: .; CDR3 length: 14; J gene: TRBJ2-1; clone size: many; CDR3 protein: CASSETGTYNEQFF; CDR3 DNA: TGTGCCAGCAGTGAGACGGGAACCTACAATGAGCAGTTCTTC
V gene: TRBV7-6; D gene: TRBD2; CDR3 length: 15; J gene: TRBJ2-2; clone size: many; CDR3 protein: CASSPGLAGTGELFF; CDR3 DNA: TGTGCCAGCAGCCCCGGACTAGCGGGGACCGGGGAGCTGTTTTTT
V gene: TRBV7-2; D gene: .; CDR3 length: 19; J gene: TRBJ2-3; clone size: many; CDR3 protein: CASSLTAYSSSSSTDTQYF; CDR3 DNA: TGTGCCAGCAGCTTAACGGCATACTCTTCCTCCTCTAGCACAGATACGCAGTATTTT
V gene: TRBV9; D gene: TRBD1; CDR3 length: 13; J gene: TRBJ2-1; clone size: .; CDR3 protein: CASSEATGGEQFF; CDR3 DNA: TGTGCCAGCAGCGAGGCGACAGGGGGTGAGCAGTTCTTC
V gene: TRBV19; D gene: .; CDR3 length: 15; J gene: TRBJ2-7; clone size: .; CDR3 protein: CASSIGIGPSYEQYF; CDR3 DNA: TGTGCCAGTAGTATCGGGATAGGTCCTTCCTACGAGCAGTACTTC
V gene: TRBV12-5; D gene: .; CDR3 length: 13; J gene: TRBJ2-7; clone size: .; CDR3 protein: CASGLVQNYEQYF; CDR3 DNA: TGTGCTAGTGGTTTGGTACAGAACTACGAGCAGTACTTC
V gene: TRBV7-9; D gene: TRBD1; CDR3 length: 16; J gene: TRBJ2-1; clone size: few; CDR3 protein: CASSSRTGGRHNEQFF; CDR3 DNA: TGTGCCAGCAGCTCTCGGACAGGGGGAAGGCACAATGAGCAGTTCTTC
V gene: TRBV7-9; D gene: TRBD1; CDR3 length: 15; J gene: TRBJ2-7; clone size: many; CDR3 protein: CASSGDRGETYEQYF; CDR3 DNA: TGTGCCAGCAGTGGCGACAGGGGAGAGACCTACGAGCAGTACTTC
V gene: TRBV6-1; D gene: TRBD1; CDR3 length: 16; J gene: TRBJ2-1; clone size: few; CDR3 protein: CASRAGTGSAYNEQFF; CDR3 DNA: TGTGCCAGCAGGGCCGGGACAGGGTCGGCTTACAATGAGCAGTTCTTC
V gene: TRBV20-1; D gene: TRBD1; CDR3 length: 16; J gene: TRBJ1-1; clone size: .; CDR3 protein: CSAPGTGSMVNTEAFF; CDR3 DNA: TGCAGTGCTCCAGGGACAGGGTCTATGGTGAACACTGAAGCTTTCTTT
V gene: TRBV12-3/TRBV12-4; D gene: .; CDR3 length: 14; J gene: TRBJ1-1; clone size: few; CDR3 protein: CASTPSGRSTEAFF; CDR3 DNA: TGTGCCAGCACCCCGTCGGGGCGTAGCACTGAAGCTTTCTTT
V gene: TRBV12-3/TRBV12-4; D gene: TRBD1; CDR3 length: 15; J gene: TRBJ2-1; clone size: .; CDR3 protein: CASSPMTGLNNEQFF; CDR3 DNA: TGTGCCAGCAGTCCTATGACAGGGCTAAACAATGAGCAGTTCTTC
V gene: TRBV4-1; D gene: TRBD1; CDR3 length: 18; J gene: TRBJ1-2; clone size: few; CDR3 protein: CASSQTGTGGLTFNGYTF; CDR3 DNA: TGCGCCAGCAGCCAAACTGGAACAGGGGGCCTAACCTTCAATGGCTACACCTTC